What follows are 31 T cell receptor beta chains derived from one specimen sequenced in a study of shared clonotypes between healthy human individuals. In the naive CD8 group, cells lacked CD45RO and were positively selected for CCR7, so terminally differentiated effector memory CD45RA+ cells were left out. Method: immunoSEQ multiplex PCR; TCRdb's copy keeps in-frame clones and lacks some. Of fewer than 700,000 clones in the sample, approximately 95% were seen once. Material for sequencing was naive CD8+ T cells sorted from blood. The source of these receptors is a young woman in good health.

This chain connects TRBV29-1 to TRBJ2-7, with a weak D call TRBD2 (5 bases). Germline V gene lookup returns CDR1 SQVTM and CDR2 ANQGSEA. The CDR3 has 12 residues. V was shortened by 5 bases and J by 0 bases, with 8 bases between the two germline ends. The CDR3 DNA reads TGCAGCGTTTCGGGGAGCTCCTACGAGCAGTACTTC. This sequence encodes CSVSGSSYEQYF.

The gene calls are TRBV11-1 and TRBJ2-3; D might be TRBD1 (6 bases). V lost 0 bases, J lost 6 bases, and 7 bases lay in between. Germline V lookup: CDR1 SGHAT, CDR2 FQDESV (reference sequence). The CDR3 runs 13 residues. CDR3 bases: TGTGCCAGCAGCTTAGCACAGGGTGATACGCAGTATTTT. Translation gives CASSLAQGDTQYF.

V gene TRBV19 combines with J gene TRBJ2-1; D is possibly TRBD2 (6 bases). Germline V gives CDR1 LNHDA, CDR2 SQIVND (reference sequence). V was trimmed by 5 bases and J by 6 bases, leaving 11 bases between them. CDR3 length: 13 residues. CDR3 protein: CASSLGLINEQFF. The CDR3 DNA follows: TGTGCCAGTAGTCTGGGACTTATCAATGAGCAGTTCTTC.

This clone was seen more than once but under ten times. V and J are TRBV14 and TRBJ1-1; D unresolved. The germline V and J ends were trimmed by 1 base and 3 bases, with 9 bases remaining between them. The CDR3 runs 14 residues. Germline V CDR1 and CDR2: SGHDN, FVKESK. The CDR3 sequence: CASSQATAYTEAFF. CDR3 nucleotides: TGTGCCAGCAGCCAAGCCACAGCTTACACTGAAGCTTTCTTT.

This clone has a single count. The genes are TRBV7-8 and TRBJ1-2; 8 bases map to TRBD1. The CDR3 loop spans 15 amino acids. The junction had 8 bases not matched to a gene; V was cut back by 5 bases and J by 3 bases. Germline-derived CDR1 and CDR2 are SGHVS and FQNEAQ. The CDR3 nucleotides are TGTGCCAGCAGCCCCCGGACAGGGCTTCACTATGGCTACACCTTC. Translating it yields CASSPRTGLHYGYTF.

The CDR3 DNA reads TGTGCCAGCAGTTTATGGGCACCGGGACAGGGGGGCTACGAGCAGTACTTC. It specifies CASSLWAPGQGGYEQYF. The chain couples TRBV28 to TRBJ2-7; 11 bases align to TRBD1. Germline V gives CDR1 MDHEN, CDR2 SYDVKM. Trimming removed 0 bases from V and 3 bases from J; junction bases left unmatched: 7. This CDR3 comprises 17 residues.

Remarks on this clone: Other DNA sequences in the sample encode the same CDR3. The gene calls are TRBV6-1 and TRBJ2-7, with D uncertain. The CDR3 runs 12 residues. V lost 1 base and J 4 bases, leaving 5 bases between the germline ends. Germline loops: CDR1 MNHNS, CDR2 SASEGT. The CDR3 DNA sequence: TGTGCCAGCAGTGAAGGGAAGTACGAGCAGTACTTC. Residues: CASSEGKYEQYF.

The rearrangement joins TRBV6-1 to TRBJ2-5; D gene unclear. CDR1 MNHNS and CDR2 SASEGT come from the germline V gene. The CDR3 sequence is 12 residues long. V was pared by 1 base and J by 5 bases, with 5 bases between. CDR3 protein: CASSEVRETQYF. In DNA, the CDR3 is TGTGCCAGCAGTGAAGTCCGGGAGACCCAGTACTTC.

This sequence joins TRBV5-1 and TRBJ2-7; tentatively, D is TRBD1 (5 bases). The CDR3 sequence is 16 residues long. Germline V gives CDR1 SGHRS, CDR2 YFSETQ. The germline V and J ends were trimmed by 2 bases and 3 bases, with 18 bases remaining between them. The CDR3 DNA follows: TGCGCCAGCAGCTTTGGGGCACGACAGCCGAGCTACGAGCAGTACTTC. It yields the protein CASSFGARQPSYEQYF.

CDR3 sequence reads: CASLPSEGLENGYTF. The DNA of the CDR3 is TGTGCCAGCCTCCCTAGTGAGGGATTAGAGAATGGCTACACCTTC. The J gene is TRBJ1-2, the V gene TRBV25-1; D gene unclear. Germline V gene sequence: CDR1 MGHDK, CDR2 SYGVNS. The length of the CDR3 is 15 residues. Trimming removed 8 bases at V and 6 bases at J, with 22 bases between.

The gene calls are TRBV14 and TRBJ2-2; tentative D call: TRBD1 (5 bases). The CDR3 loop spans 13 amino acids. V lost 4 bases and J lost 5, with 8 bases in between. The germline CDR1 and CDR2 sequences are SGHDN and FVKESK. CDR3 sequence reads: CASSLQGTGELFF. CDR3 DNA: TGTGCCAGCAGCCTTCAGGGTACCGGGGAGCTGTTTTTT.

V usage is TRBV5-6 and J usage is TRBJ2-7; D not certain. This CDR3 has 11 residues. In germline, CDR1 is SGHDT, CDR2 YYEEEE. Trimming removed 4 bases at V and 5 bases at J, with 7 bases between. The CDR3 nucleotides read TGTGCCAGCAGCGGGGTAGACGAGCAGTACTTC. It is translated as CASSGVDEQYF. The full variable domain, with the rest looked up from reference TRBV5-6 and TRBJ2-7, is DAGVTQSPTHLIKTRGQQVTLRCSPKSGHDTVSWYQQALGQGPQFIFQYYEEEERQRGNFPDRFSGHQFPNYSSELNVNALLLGDSALYLCASSGVDEQYFGPGTRLTVT.

V gene TRBV11-2 combines with J gene TRBJ1-4; D gene unclear. This CDR3 spans 14 amino acids. The germline V gene encodes CDR1 SGHAT and CDR2 FQNNGV. Trimming removed 5 bases from V and 6 bases from J, with 13 bases in between. CDR3: CASSPRFGDEKLFF. The CDR3 DNA reads as TGTGCCAGCAGCCCCCGTTTCGGAGATGAAAAACTGTTTTTT. The complete variable domain, with remaining parts taken from reference TRBV11-2 and TRBJ1-4, reads EAGVAQSPRYKIIEKRQSVAFWCNPISGHATLYWYQQILGQGPKLLIQFQNNGVVDDSQLPKDRFSAERLKGVDSTLKIQPAKLEDSAVYLCASSPRFGDEKLFFGSGTQLSVL.

The chain recombines TRBV7-2 with TRBJ1-2; D not certain. This CDR3 contains 10 residues. CDR1 SGHTA and CDR2 FQGNSA come from the germline V gene. V shed 3 bases and J shed 7 bases, with 3 bases lying between them. The CDR3 here is CASSLVGYTF. The DNA of the CDR3 is TGTGCCAGCAGCTTGGTTGGCTACACCTTC.

J is TRBJ1-1 and V is TRBV28; D not certain. The V and J ends lost 3 bases and 5 bases respectively, with 13 bases between them. CDR3 length: 14 residues. CDR1 and CDR2 (germline): MDHEN, SYDVKM. This CDR3 is CASSFSMVGTEAFF. Written as DNA, the CDR3 is TGTGCCAGCAGTTTTAGTATGGTGGGGACTGAAGCTTTCTTT.

The CDR3 DNA reads TGTGCCAGCTACGGGCGAGGGAGTAGGGCCACTGAAGCTTTCTTT. This codes for CASYGRGSRATEAFF. The chain couples TRBV27 to TRBJ1-1; unclear D gene. The V gene's germline CDR1 is MNHEY and CDR2 SMNVEV (reference sequence). V lost 8 bases, J lost 4 bases, and 20 bases lay in between. CDR3 size: 15 residues.

The chain employs TRBV5-4 and TRBJ1-2; 9 bases are a match to TRBD1. Trimming removed 4 bases from V and 0 bases from J; junction bases left unmatched: 10. This CDR3 is 17 amino acids long. The germline V gene encodes CDR1 SGHNT and CDR2 YYREEE (reference sequence). The CDR3 nucleotides are TGTGCCAGCAGCCTAAAAGGGACAGGGTCGTCTAACTATGGCTACACCTTC. Protein: CASSLKGTGSSNYGYTF.

The chain recombines TRBV15 with TRBJ1-1, with D unclear. The V gene lost 2 bases and the J gene lost 6 bases, with 13 bases spanning the gap. Germline V gene data show CDR1 as LNHNV and CDR2 as YYDKDF (reference sequence). CDR3 length: 14 amino acids. The CDR3 loop reads CATSRKGRAPEAFF. In nucleotides, the CDR3 is TGTGCCACCAGCAGAAAAGGGAGGGCCCCTGAAGCTTTCTTT.

The rearrangement uses TRBV30 and TRBJ1-3; D may be TRBD1 (5 bases). The germline V and J ends were trimmed by 4 bases and 10 bases, with 20 bases remaining between them. Germline V gene lookup returns CDR1 GTSNPN and CDR2 SVGIG (reference sequence). This CDR3 region has 14 residues. The CDR3 DNA is TGTGCCTGGACGGGACGGCGCCAGTTTTGTACCATATATTTT. It translates to CAWTGRRQFCTIYF.

The rearrangement uses TRBV6-4 and TRBJ2-7; D possibly corresponds to TRBD2 (7 bases). Between the trimmed V and J ends, which lost 7 bases and 7 bases, there was a span of 20 bases. The CDR3 runs 14 residues. Germline lookup yields CDR1 MRHNA and CDR2 SNTAGT. The CDR3 loop is CASNEKDGGREQYF. CDR3 bases: TGTGCCAGCAATGAGAAGGACGGGGGGCGTGAGCAGTACTTC.

For this clone: Other DNA sequences within the sample encode an identical CDR3. The CDR3 spells CASSFSQKGNQPQHF. CDR3 DNA sequence: TGTGCCAGCAGTTTTAGTCAGAAGGGCAATCAGCCCCAGCATTTT. This chain links TRBV28 with TRBJ1-5, with no clear D. V was cut by 3 bases and J by 2 bases, with 11 bases left in between. This CDR3 has 15 amino acids. Germline CDR1 MDHEN, CDR2 SYDVKM.

This sequence joins TRBV11-2 and TRBJ1-5; D uncertain. The V gene lost 1 base and the J gene lost 5 bases, with 6 bases spanning the gap. The V gene's germline CDR1 is SGHAT and CDR2 FQNNGV. This CDR3 comprises 13 residues. The chain's CDR3 is CASSLAGDQPQHF. CDR3 DNA: TGTGCCAGCAGCTTAGCCGGAGATCAGCCCCAGCATTTT.

The CDR3: CASSGSESNQPQHF. The CDR3 DNA is TGTGCCAGCAGTGGTTCAGAGAGCAATCAGCCCCAGCATTTT. V and J are TRBV2 and TRBJ1-5; no definite D call. Germline CDR1 and CDR2: SNHLY and FYNNEI. V was clipped by 4 bases and J by 1 base, with 8 bases between them. This CDR3 has 14 amino acids.

The V call is TRBV15, the J call TRBJ2-2; 7 bases agree with TRBD1. V was pared by 0 bases and J by 0 bases, with 4 bases of the junction left unmatched. Looked up from germline, CDR1 is LNHNV and CDR2 is YYDKDF (reference sequence). The CDR3 is made up of 17 amino acids. In DNA, the CDR3 is TGTGCCACCAGCAGAGATCCCGGGACAGCGAACACCGGGGAGCTGTTTTTT. It is translated as CATSRDPGTANTGELFF.

The genes are TRBV5-6 and TRBJ1-2, with D maybe TRBD1 (5 bases). Trimming took off 5 bases at V and 1 base at J, with 9 bases between the two ends. The CDR3 sequence is 13 residues long. The V gene's germline CDR1 is SGHDT and CDR2 YYEEEE. The CDR3 DNA reads as TGTGCCAGCAGGGGGACGGATAACTATGGCTACACCTTC. Amino acid sequence: CASRGTDNYGYTF.

This clone was recorded only once. This chain uses TRBV6-6 with TRBJ2-7; D gene unclear. The CDR3 loop spans 14 amino acids. The germline V gene has CDR1 MNHNY and CDR2 SVGAGI (reference sequence). V was trimmed by 4 bases and J by 2 bases, leaving 12 bases between them. CDR3 nucleotides: TGTGCCAGCAGTTCTCCCTTGCCACCCTACGAGCAGTACTTC. Translated, it gives CASSSPLPPYEQYF.

The V call is TRBV27, the J call TRBJ2-3; either TRBD1 or TRBD2 may supply D (5 bases each). V lost 5 bases and J 0 bases, leaving 12 bases between the germline ends. The length of the CDR3 is 15 residues. Germline assignment: CDR1 MNHEY and CDR2 SMNVEV (reference sequence). Here the CDR3 DNA reads TGTGCCAGCAGTATCGGGGCGTACAGCACAGATACGCAGTATTTT. Encoded protein: CASSIGAYSTDTQYF.

This clone was seen a few times. V and J are TRBV20-1 and TRBJ2-7; D gene uncertain. Trimming cost V 4 bases and J 7 bases, with 5 bases left between them. Germline CDR1 DFQATT, CDR2 SNEGSKA (reference sequence). CDR3 size: 9 residues. The CDR3 spells CSATGEQYF. For the CDR3, the DNA is TGCAGTGCTACTGGGGAGCAGTACTTC.

This chain connects TRBV9 to TRBJ1-1, with D possibly being TRBD1 (6 bases). Germline V lookup: CDR1 SGDLS, CDR2 YYNGEE. With 3 bases removed from V and 4 bases from J, the gap between germline ends came to 19 bases. The CDR3 is 16 amino acids. The DNA for the CDR3 is TGTGCCAGCAGCGCCCGGGGGGCAGGGGTGGGCACTGAAGCTTTCTTT. It is translated as CASSARGAGVGTEAFF.

The gene calls are TRBV4-1 and TRBJ2-7; 9 bases are shared with TRBD1. Germline loops: CDR1 MGHRA, CDR2 YSYEKL. CDR3 length: 16 amino acids. The V gene end was trimmed by 1 base and the J gene end by 2 bases; junction bases not matched to a gene: 6. The CDR3 DNA sequence: TGCGCCAGCAGCCAAGCGACAGGGGGGCCCGCCTACGAGCAGTACTTC. Protein sequence: CASSQATGGPAYEQYF.

The chain combines TRBV6-1 with TRBJ1-1; unclear D gene. The germline V gene encodes CDR1 MNHNS and CDR2 SASEGT. The V end lost 2 bases, the J end lost 9 bases, and 7 bases lay between the germline ends. CDR3 length: 11 residues. Written as DNA, the CDR3 is TGTGCCAGCAGTGAAATAGGCCAAGCTTTCTTT. It is translated as CASSEIGQAFF.